This TCR beta chain was identified in a study of T cells in Graves' hyperthyroidism and ophthalmopathy. Authors of the study amplified TCR beta CDR3 regions from RNA transcripts. Carried out on the TCR CDR3, a first-round RT-PCR used the HTBI primer set. TCRdb used MiXCR to reprocess the multiplex PCR reads, holding one entry per CDR3 protein. Of 490,000 or so distinct CDR3 sequences listed, about 46% are singletons. Patients showing uncontrolled infection, other autoimmune disease, pregnancy or lactation were ineligible. Overall study results and limits: Stable hyperthyroidism was told apart from ophthalmopathy by a model built on 13 V-J features.

In its sample, this clonotype was seen many times. Its antigen is unknown. V was cut by 5 bases and J by 6 bases, with 13 bases left in between. This CDR3 has 13 residues. Germline V gives CDR1 MDHEN, CDR2 SYDVKM. The source of this sequence is an adult woman with Graves' disease, either hyperthyroidism or ophthalmopathy (not recorded which). Sequencing was carried out using peripheral blood or thyroid tissue (not recorded which). V is TRBV28 and J is TRBJ2-5, with a weak D call TRBD2 (6 bases). The CDR3 here is CASSPRLVQTQYF. The CDR3 nucleotides read TGTGCCAGCAGTCCCCGACTAGTACAGACCCAGTACTTC.